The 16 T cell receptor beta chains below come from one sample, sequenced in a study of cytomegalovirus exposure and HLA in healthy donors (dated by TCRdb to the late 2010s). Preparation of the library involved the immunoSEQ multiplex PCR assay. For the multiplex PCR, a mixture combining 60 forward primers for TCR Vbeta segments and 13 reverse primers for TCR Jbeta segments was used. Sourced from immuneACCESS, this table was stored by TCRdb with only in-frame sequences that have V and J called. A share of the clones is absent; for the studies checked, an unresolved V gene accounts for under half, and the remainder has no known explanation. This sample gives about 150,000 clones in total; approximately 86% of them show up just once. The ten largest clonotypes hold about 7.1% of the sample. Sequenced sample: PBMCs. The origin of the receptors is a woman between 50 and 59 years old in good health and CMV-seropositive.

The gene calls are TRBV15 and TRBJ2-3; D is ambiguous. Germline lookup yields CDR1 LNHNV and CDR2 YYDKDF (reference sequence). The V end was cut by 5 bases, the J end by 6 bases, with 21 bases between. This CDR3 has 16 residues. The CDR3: CATSETGEALGDTQYF. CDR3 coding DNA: TGTGCCACCAGCGAGACCGGCGAGGCCCTCGGGGATACGCAGTATTTT.

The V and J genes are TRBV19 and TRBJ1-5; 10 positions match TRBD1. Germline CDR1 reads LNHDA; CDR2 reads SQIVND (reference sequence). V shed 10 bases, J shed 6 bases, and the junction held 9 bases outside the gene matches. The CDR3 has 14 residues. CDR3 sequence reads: CATGVGQGVQPQHF. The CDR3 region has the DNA TGTGCCACCGGGGTCGGACAGGGGGTTCAGCCCCAGCATTTT.

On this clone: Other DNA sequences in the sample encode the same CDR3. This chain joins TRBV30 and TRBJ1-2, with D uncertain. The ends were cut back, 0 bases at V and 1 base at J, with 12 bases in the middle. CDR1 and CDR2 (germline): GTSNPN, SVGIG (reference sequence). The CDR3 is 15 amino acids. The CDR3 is CAWSVYGSYNYGYTF. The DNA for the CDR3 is TGTGCCTGGAGTGTATATGGTAGTTATAACTATGGCTACACCTTC.

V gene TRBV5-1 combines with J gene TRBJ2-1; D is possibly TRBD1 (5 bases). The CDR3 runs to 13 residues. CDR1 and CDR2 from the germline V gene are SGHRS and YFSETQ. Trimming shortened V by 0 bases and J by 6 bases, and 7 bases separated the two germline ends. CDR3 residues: CASSLGQGNEQFF. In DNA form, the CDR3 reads TGCGCCAGCAGCTTGGGGCAGGGCAATGAGCAGTTCTTC.

In DNA, the CDR3 is TGTGCCAGCAGGGCCCGGCCACAGGGCACTTCACCCCTCCACTTT. It is translated as CASRARPQGTSPLHF. The chain uses TRBV6-5 and TRBJ1-6; the D gene is possibly TRBD1 (6 bases). Germline CDR1 is MNHEY and CDR2 is SVGAGI. V dropped 6 bases and J dropped 9 bases, with 18 bases sitting between them. CDR3 size: 15 residues.

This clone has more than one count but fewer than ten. The CDR3 DNA is TGTGCCAGCAGCTTAGCGCTATCCCACAGGGACAATCAGCCCCAGCATTTT. Translation gives CASSLALSHRDNQPQHF. The chain is built from TRBV7-8 and TRBJ1-5, with D possibly TRBD1 on 6 matching bases. CDR3 length: 17 residues. The germline V and J ends were trimmed by 0 bases and 3 bases, with 15 bases remaining between them. Germline CDR1 and CDR2: SGHVS and FQNEAQ.

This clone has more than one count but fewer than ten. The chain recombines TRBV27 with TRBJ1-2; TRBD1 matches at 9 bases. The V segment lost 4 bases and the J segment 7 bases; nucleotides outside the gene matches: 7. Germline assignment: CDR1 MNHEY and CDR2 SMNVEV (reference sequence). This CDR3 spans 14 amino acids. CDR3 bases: TGTGCCAGCAGTTATTCGGGACAGGGCAGTGGCTACACCTTC. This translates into CASSYSGQGSGYTF.

For the CDR3, the DNA is TGTGCCAGCAGCTTAGACAGGAGCCTTAATGAAAAACTGTTTTTT. Encoded protein: CASSLDRSLNEKLFF. The chain carries TRBV7-6 and TRBJ1-4, with D tentatively TRBD1 (5 bases). Trimming shortened V by 1 base and J by 4 bases, and 10 bases separated the two germline ends. Germline V lookup: CDR1 SGHVS, CDR2 FNYEAQ. The CDR3 is 15 amino acids.

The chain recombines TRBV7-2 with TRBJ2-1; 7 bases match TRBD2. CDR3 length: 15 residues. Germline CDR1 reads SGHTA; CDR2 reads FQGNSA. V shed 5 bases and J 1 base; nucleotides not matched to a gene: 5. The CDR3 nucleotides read TGTGCCAGCAGCACTCTAGCGGAGTCCTACAATGAGCAGTTCTTC. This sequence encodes CASSTLAESYNEQFF.

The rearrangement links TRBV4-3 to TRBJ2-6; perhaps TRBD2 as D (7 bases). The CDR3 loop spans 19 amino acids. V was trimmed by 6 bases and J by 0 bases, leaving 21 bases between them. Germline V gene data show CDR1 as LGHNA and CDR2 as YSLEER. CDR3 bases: TGCGCCAGCAGTATAGGGTGGGGCGGGGGCCTCTCTGGGGCCAACGTCCTGACTTTC. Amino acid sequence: CASSIGWGGGLSGANVLTF.

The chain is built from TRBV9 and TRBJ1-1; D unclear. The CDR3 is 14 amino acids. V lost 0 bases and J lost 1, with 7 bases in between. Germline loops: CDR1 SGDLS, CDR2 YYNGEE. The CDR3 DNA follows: TGTGCCAGCAGCGTAGACTCGGGGAACACTGAAGCTTTCTTT. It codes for CASSVDSGNTEAFF.

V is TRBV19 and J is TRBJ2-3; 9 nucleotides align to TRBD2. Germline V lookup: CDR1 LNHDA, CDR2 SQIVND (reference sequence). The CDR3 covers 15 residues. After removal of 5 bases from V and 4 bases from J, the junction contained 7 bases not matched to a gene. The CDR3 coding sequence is TGTGCCAGTAGTCTCGGTGCGGGGGGGCCAGATACGCAGTATTTT. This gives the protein CASSLGAGGPDTQYF.

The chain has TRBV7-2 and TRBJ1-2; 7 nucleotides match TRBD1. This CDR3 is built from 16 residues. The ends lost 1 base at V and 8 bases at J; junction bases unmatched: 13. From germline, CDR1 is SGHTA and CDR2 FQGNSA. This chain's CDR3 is CASSLVIFGGGKGYTF. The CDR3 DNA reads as TGTGCCAGCAGCTTAGTAATTTTTGGAGGGGGCAAGGGCTACACCTTC.

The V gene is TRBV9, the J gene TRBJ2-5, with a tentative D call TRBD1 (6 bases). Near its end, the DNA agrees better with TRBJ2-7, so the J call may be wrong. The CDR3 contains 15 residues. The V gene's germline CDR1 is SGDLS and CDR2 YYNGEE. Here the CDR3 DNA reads TGTGCCAGCAGCGTAGGGGTCCAGGGGTTGTCCGAGCAGTACTTC. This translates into CASSVGVQGLSEQYF.

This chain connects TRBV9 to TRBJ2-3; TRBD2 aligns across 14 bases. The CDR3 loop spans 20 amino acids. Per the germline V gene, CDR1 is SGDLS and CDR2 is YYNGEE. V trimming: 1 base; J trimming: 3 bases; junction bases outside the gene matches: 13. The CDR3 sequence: CASSVSTRGRTSGGTDTQYF. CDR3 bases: TGTGCCAGCAGCGTATCCACCCGGGGGAGGACTAGCGGGGGGACAGATACGCAGTATTTT.

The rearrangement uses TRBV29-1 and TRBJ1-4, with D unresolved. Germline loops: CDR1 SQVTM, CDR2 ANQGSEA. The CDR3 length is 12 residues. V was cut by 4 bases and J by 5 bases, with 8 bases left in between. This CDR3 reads CSVAQANEKLFF. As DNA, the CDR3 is TGCAGCGTTGCCCAGGCCAATGAAAAACTGTTTTTT.